This is a list of T cell receptor beta chains from one sample in a study of response to subunit inactivated influenza vaccine. TCRdb processed the RT-PCR reads anew with MiXCR; each CDR3 protein has one entry. The sample contains around 520,000 distinct CDR3 sequences, over 25% of which appear only once. Specimen: CD4+ T cells sorted from PBMCs, collected roughly 5 days after vaccination. These TCRs come from a man between 45 and 60 years old who received an inactivated influenza vaccine. The CDR3 runs from the conserved cysteine through the conserved F or W. The D gene is left open where the match is weak. Clone size is shown for a subset of rows, as once, few, many or a class of expanded clone.

V	J	size	D	CDR3	DNA
TRBV7-9	TRBJ1-4	.	.	CASSLVGRKGLFF	TGTGCCAGCAGCTTAGTAGGCCGTAAAGGACTGTTTTTT
TRBV20-1	TRBJ2-5	few	.	CSARLGLRETQYF	TGCAGTGCTAGATTGGGGTTACGGGAGACCCAGTACTTC
TRBV20-1	TRBJ2-7	many	.	CSAEKYSKAVSYEQYF	TGCAGTGCTGAAAAATACTCAAAAGCCGTGTCCTACGAGCAGTACTTC
TRBV5-6	TRBJ1-1	.	TRBD1	CASSLVFDRVGTEAFF	TGTGCCAGCAGCTTGGTGTTCGACAGGGTGGGGACTGAAGCTTTCTTT
TRBV5-1	TRBJ2-7	few	TRBD1	CASSQDRASYEQYF	TGCGCCAGCAGCCAAGACAGGGCCTCCTACGAGCAGTACTTC
TRBV20-1	TRBJ2-2	.	TRBD2	CSAWRGVTGELFF	TGCAGTGCTTGGCGGGGGGTCACCGGGGAGCTGTTTTTT
TRBV4-2	TRBJ2-1	many	.	CASSQDQGSSYNEQFF	TGTGCCAGCAGCCAAGATCAGGGATCTTCCTACAATGAGCAGTTCTTC
TRBV5-1	TRBJ2-1	many	TRBD2	CASSGVGGRTYNEQFF	TGCGCCAGCAGTGGGGTCGGCGGGAGGACCTACAATGAGCAGTTCTTC
TRBV7-2	TRBJ2-5	.	.	CASSPFGPKETQYF	TGTGCCAGCAGCCCCTTTGGGCCTAAAGAGACCCAGTACTTC
TRBV6-1	TRBJ1-4	.	.	CASRVGSDEKLFF	TGTGCCAGCAGGGTGGGATCGGATGAAAAACTGTTTTTT
TRBV29-1	TRBJ2-3	.	.	CSVGDGTDTQYF	TGCAGCGTTGGTGACGGCACAGATACGCAGTATTTT
TRBV20-1	TRBJ1-1	.	.	CSAKHLSPLNTEAFF	TGCAGTGCTAAGCACCTCTCTCCCTTGAACACTGAAGCTTTCTTT
TRBV14	TRBJ2-7	.	TRBD1	CASSQARDSSYEQYF	TGTGCCAGCAGCCAGGCACGGGACAGCTCCTACGAGCAGTACTTC
TRBV20-1	TRBJ2-7	.	TRBD2	CSASLAGVRYEQYF	TGCAGTGCTAGCCTAGCGGGAGTTCGGTACGAGCAGTACTTC
TRBV5-1	TRBJ2-6	.	TRBD1	CASRPPGGQGFFGANVLTF	TGCGCCAGCAGACCTCCGGGGGGACAGGGGTTTTTTGGGGCCAACGTCCTGACTTTC
TRBV7-2	TRBJ2-3	.	.	CASSPDSGNTDTQYF	TGTGCCAGCAGCCCAGATAGCGGAAACACAGATACGCAGTATTTT
TRBV20-1	TRBJ2-1	.	TRBD2	CSARDERREGKNEQFF	TGCAGTGCTAGAGATGAACGCCGGGAGGGAAAGAATGAGCAGTTCTTC
TRBV7-7	TRBJ1-6	few	.	CASSSRTEQNSPLHF	TGTGCTAGCAGCTCGCGGACAGAACAGAATTCACCCCTCCACTTT
TRBV5-6	TRBJ2-7	few	TRBD1	CASSLGRTGYHEQYF	TGTGCCAGCAGCTTGGGGAGGACAGGGTACCACGAGCAGTACTTC
TRBV6-1	TRBJ2-5	.	.	CASSGPGRETQYF	TGTGCCAGCAGTGGGCCGGGTAGGGAGACCCAGTACTTC
TRBV5-1	TRBJ2-7	few	.	CASSPTGLLGAYEQYF	TGCGCCAGCAGCCCCACTGGACTCTTAGGTGCCTACGAGCAGTACTTC
TRBV6-2/TRBV6-3	TRBJ2-6	few	TRBD1	CASSYSLYQGWRQGVPSGANVLTF	TGTGCCAGCAGTTACTCGTTGTACCAGGGTTGGAGACAGGGGGTGCCCTCTGGGGCCAACGTCCTGACTTTC
TRBV18	TRBJ2-7	.	.	CASSPSGFYEQYF	TGTGCCAGCTCACCGTCGGGGTTCTACGAGCAGTACTTC
TRBV12-3/TRBV12-4	TRBJ2-2	.	TRBD1	CALGQDTGELFF	TGTGCGCTGGGACAGGACACCGGGGAGCTGTTTTTT
TRBV29-1	TRBJ2-3	.	.	CSVDLGADTQYF	TGCAGCGTTGACCTAGGCGCAGATACGCAGTATTTT
TRBV15	TRBJ1-5	few	.	CATSRDKGLNQPQHF	TGTGCCACCAGCAGAGATAAAGGGCTGAATCAGCCCCAGCATTTT
TRBV7-2	TRBJ2-2	few	TRBD2	CASSLLAGGGTGELFF	TGTGCCAGCAGCTTGCTAGCGGGAGGAGGCACCGGGGAGCTGTTTTTT
TRBV20-1	TRBJ2-3	.	.	CSARAVTASTDTQYF	TGCAGTGCTAGAGCCGTTACGGCTAGCACAGATACGCAGTATTTT
TRBV5-1	TRBJ2-7	many	.	CASSRSDNYEQYF	TGCGCCAGCAGCCGATCGGACAACTACGAGCAGTACTTC
TRBV12-3/TRBV12-4	TRBJ1-5	.	.	CASSKRAGISNQPQHF	TGTGCCAGCAGTAAACGGGCCGGGATAAGCAATCAGCCCCAGCATTTT
TRBV20-1	TRBJ1-2	.	.	CSARGSGVVGYTF	TGCAGTGCTAGAGGGTCGGGGGTGGTTGGCTACACCTTC
TRBV20-1	TRBJ2-3	.	.	CSASLPNRADTQYF	TGCAGTGCTAGTCTGCCTAACCGGGCAGATACGCAGTATTTT
TRBV12-3/TRBV12-4	TRBJ2-7	.	.	CASSLVGDRGSYEQYF	TGTGCCAGCAGTTTAGTAGGGGACCGGGGCTCCTACGAGCAGTACTTC